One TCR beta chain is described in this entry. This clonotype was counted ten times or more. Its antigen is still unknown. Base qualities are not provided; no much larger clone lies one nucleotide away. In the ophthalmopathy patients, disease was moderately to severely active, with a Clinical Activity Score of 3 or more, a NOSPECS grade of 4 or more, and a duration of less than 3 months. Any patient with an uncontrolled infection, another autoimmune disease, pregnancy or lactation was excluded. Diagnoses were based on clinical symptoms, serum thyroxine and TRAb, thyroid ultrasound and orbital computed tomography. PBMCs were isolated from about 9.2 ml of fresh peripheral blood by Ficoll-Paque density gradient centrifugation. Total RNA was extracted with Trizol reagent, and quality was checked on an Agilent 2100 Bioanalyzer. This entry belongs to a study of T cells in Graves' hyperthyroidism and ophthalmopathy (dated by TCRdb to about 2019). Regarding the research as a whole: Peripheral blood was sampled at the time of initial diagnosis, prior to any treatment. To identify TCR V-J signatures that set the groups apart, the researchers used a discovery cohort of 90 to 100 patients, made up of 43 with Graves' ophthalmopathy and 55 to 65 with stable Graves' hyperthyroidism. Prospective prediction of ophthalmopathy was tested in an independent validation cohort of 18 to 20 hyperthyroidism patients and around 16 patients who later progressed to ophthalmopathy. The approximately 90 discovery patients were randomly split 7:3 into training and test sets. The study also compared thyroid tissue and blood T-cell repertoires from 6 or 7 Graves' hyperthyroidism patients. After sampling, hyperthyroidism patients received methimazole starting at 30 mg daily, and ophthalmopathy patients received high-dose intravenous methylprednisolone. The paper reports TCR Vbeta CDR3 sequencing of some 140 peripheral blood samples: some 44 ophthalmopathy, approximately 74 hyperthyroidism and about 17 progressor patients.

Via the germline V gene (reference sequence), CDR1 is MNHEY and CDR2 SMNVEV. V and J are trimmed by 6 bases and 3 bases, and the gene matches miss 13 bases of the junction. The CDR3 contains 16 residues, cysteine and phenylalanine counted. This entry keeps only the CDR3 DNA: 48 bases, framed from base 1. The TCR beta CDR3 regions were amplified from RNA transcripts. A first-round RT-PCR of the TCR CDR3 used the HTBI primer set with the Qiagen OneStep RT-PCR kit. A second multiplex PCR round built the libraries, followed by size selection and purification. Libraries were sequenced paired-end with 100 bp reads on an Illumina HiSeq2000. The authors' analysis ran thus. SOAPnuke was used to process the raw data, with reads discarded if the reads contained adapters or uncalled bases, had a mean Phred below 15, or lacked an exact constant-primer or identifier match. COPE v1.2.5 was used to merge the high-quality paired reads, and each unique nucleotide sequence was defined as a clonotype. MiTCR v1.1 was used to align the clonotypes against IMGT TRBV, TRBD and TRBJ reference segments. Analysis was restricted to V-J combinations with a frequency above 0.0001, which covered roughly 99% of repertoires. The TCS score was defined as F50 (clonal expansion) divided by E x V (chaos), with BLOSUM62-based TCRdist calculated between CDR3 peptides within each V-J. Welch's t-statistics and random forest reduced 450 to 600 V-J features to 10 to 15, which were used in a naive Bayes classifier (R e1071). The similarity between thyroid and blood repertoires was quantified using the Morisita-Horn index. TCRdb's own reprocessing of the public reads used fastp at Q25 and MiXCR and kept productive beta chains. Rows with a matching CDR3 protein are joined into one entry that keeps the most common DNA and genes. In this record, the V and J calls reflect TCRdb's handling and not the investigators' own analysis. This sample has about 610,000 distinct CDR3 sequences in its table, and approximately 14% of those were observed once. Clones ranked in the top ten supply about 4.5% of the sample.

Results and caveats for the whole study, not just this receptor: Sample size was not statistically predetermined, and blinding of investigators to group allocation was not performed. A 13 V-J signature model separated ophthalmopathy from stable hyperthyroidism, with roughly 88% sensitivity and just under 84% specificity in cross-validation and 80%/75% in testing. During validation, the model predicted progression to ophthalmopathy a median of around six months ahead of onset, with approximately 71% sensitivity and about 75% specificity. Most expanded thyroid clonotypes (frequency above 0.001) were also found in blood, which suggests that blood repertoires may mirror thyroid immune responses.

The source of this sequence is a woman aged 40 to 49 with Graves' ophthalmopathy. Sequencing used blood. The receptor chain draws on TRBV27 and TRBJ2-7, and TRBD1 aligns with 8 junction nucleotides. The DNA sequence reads TGTGCCAGCAGCTATGCCCCCGACAGGGGATTCTACGAGCAGTACTTC. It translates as CASSYAPDRGFYEQYF.